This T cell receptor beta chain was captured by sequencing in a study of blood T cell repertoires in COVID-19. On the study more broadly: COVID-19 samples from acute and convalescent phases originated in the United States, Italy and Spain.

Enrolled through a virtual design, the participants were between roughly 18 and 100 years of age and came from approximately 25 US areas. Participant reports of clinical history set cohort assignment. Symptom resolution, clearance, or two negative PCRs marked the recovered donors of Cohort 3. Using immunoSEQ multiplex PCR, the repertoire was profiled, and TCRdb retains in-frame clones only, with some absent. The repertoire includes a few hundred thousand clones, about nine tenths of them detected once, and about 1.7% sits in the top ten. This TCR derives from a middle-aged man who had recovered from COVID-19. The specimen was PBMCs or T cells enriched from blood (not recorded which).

CDR3 bases: TGTGCCAGCAGCTTATCGCTAGCGGGAATGACAGATACGCAGTATTTT. Translation: CASSLSLAGMTDTQYF. V usage is TRBV11-2 and J usage is TRBJ2-3; 9 nucleotides agree with TRBD2. From germline, CDR1 is SGHAT and CDR2 FQNNGV. The CDR3 spans 16 residues. V trimming: 2 bases; J trimming: 3 bases; junction bases outside the gene matches: 6.